This paragraph covers one T cell receptor beta chain sequence. This entry is derived from a study of blood T cell repertoires in COVID-19. Germline assignment: CDR1 SNHLY and CDR2 FYNNEI. The CDR3 extends over 12 amino acids. The V end was cut by 6 bases, the J end by 7 bases, with 10 bases between. Produced via immunoSEQ multiplex PCR; TCRdb's table is partial and in-frame only. This sample has approximately 400,000 clones; approximately 87% occur once, and the top ten carry 1% to 1.5%. The TCR originated in a man aged 25 to 40 who had recovered from COVID-19. The V gene is TRBV2, the J gene TRBJ2-4, with a possible D match to TRBD1 (5 bases). Sequencing used PBMCs or T cells enriched from blood (not recorded which). The CDR3: CASRGAGNIQYF. CDR3 DNA sequence: TGTGCCAGCAGAGGGGCTGGTAACATTCAGTACTTC.